This T cell receptor beta chain was obtained from a study of shared T cell receptors in the human thymus. Per germline, CDR1 SQVTM and CDR2 ANQGSEA. The CDR3 has 15 residues. The V and J ends lost 0 bases and 4 bases, in that order; junction bases with no gene match: 6. Repertoires were generated with immunoSEQ multiplex PCR, while TCRdb's copy carries only in-frame clones and drops some. The sample yields approximately 580,000 clones, roughly 74% seen once. These data also featured in a second study, about human thymus T cells. That paper notes: Finnish infants who were healthy and having corrective surgery for congenital heart defects made up the donors. Thymic samples were excised during corrective heart operations. Apparent bias marked the V and J gene usage of thymic and blood repertoires. Related research reported highly overlapping thymic repertoires among unrelated individuals.

This chain uses TRBV29-1 with TRBJ1-1; 9 bases are shared with TRBD1. The clonotype originates from a boy under two years old with a congenital heart defect. The specimen sequenced was thymocytes. The CDR3 region has the DNA TGCAGCGTTGAAGATCGTGGGACAGGGCTCACTGAAGCTTTCTTT. This encodes CSVEDRGTGLTEAFF.